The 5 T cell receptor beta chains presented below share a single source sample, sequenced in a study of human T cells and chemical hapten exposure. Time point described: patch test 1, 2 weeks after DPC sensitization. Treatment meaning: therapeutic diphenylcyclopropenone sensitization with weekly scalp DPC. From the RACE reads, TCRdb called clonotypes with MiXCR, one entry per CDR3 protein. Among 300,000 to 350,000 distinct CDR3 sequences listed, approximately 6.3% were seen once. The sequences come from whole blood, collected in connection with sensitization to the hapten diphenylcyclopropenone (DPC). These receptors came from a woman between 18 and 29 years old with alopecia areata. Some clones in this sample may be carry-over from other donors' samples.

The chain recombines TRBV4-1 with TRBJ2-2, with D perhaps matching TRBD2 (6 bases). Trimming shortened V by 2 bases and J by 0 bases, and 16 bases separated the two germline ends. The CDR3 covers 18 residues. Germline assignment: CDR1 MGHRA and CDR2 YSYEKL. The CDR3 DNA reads TGCGCCAGCAGCCAACACAGTTGGGACTCTTCGAACACCGGGGAGCTGTTTTTT. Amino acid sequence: CASSQHSWDSSNTGELFF.

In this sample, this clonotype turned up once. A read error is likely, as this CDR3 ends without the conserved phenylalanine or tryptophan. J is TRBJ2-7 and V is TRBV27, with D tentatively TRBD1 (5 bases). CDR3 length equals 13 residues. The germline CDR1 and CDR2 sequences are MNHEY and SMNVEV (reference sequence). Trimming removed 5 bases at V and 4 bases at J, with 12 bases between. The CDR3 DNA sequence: TGTGCCAGCAGTCTAGGGGAAGGATACGAGCAGTACTCC. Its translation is CASSLGEGYEQYS.

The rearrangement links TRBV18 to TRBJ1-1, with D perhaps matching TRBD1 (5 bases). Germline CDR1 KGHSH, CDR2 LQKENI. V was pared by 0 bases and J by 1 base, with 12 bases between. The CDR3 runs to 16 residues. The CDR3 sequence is CASSPPHIRENTEAFF. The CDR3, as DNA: TGTGCCAGCTCACCACCTCATATCAGGGAGAACACTGAAGCTTTCTTT.

The DNA of the CDR3 is TGTGCCAGCAGCCCCCTCCGACAGGGCCCAAATGAAAAACTGTTTTTT. It codes for CASSPLRQGPNEKLFF. The chain joins TRBV14 to TRBJ1-4; TRBD1 aligns across 7 bases. The CDR3 sequence is 16 residues long. V was pared by 4 bases and J by 5 bases, with 10 bases of the junction left unmatched. Germline V lookup: CDR1 SGHDN, CDR2 FVKESK.

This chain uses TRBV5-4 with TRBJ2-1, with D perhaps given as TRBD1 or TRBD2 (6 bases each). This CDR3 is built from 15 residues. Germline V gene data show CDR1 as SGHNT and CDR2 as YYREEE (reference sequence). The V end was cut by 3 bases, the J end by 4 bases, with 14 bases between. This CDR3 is CASSSTGGGYNEQFF. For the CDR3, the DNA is TGTGCCAGCAGCTCTACCGGGGGCGGGTACAATGAGCAGTTCTTC.